These 13 T cell receptor beta chains came from one sample sequenced in a study of PD-1 blockade in classical Hodgkin lymphoma. Time point noted: cycle 4 day 1 (C4D1), after 6 weeks of nivolumab. Each patient experienced a relapse that followed autologous stem cell transplantation, and brentuximab vedotin exposure varied. Purified CD4+ T cells were obtained from thawed PBMCs through magnetic negative selection. Profiling relied on immunoSEQ multiplex PCR, and the TCRdb table lists in-frame clones only, not all of them. The table has approximately 20,000 clones, less than 90% seen once. Sequencing used CD4+ T cells from blood, obtained before the fourth cycle of nivolumab. Every receptor here comes from a human donor with classical Hodgkin lymphoma.

This clone was observed once. The chain carries TRBV5-1 and TRBJ2-3, with D maybe TRBD1 (6 bases). The germline gives CDR1 SGHRS, CDR2 YFSETQ. The V end was cut by 4 bases, the J end by 0 bases, with 15 bases between. The CDR3 is made up of 16 amino acids. CDR3 amino acids: CASSPIGGHSTDTQYF. In nucleotides, the CDR3 is TGCGCCAGCAGCCCGATTGGGGGCCATAGCACAGATACGCAGTATTTT.

The V and J genes are TRBV29-1 and TRBJ2-7, with 11 nucleotides matching TRBD2. The V segment lost 0 bases and the J segment 5 bases; nucleotides outside the gene matches: 6. The germline V gene has CDR1 SQVTM and CDR2 ANQGSEA. This CDR3 spans 15 amino acids. CDR3 coding DNA: TGCAGCGTTGAAGATTCACTAGCGGGAGCTAACGAGCAGTACTTC. Residues: CSVEDSLAGANEQYF.

The chain carries TRBV14 and TRBJ2-7, with a tentative D call TRBD1 (5 bases). Trimming cost V 4 bases and J 2 bases, with 9 bases left between them. CDR3 length equals 13 residues. Germline V lookup: CDR1 SGHDN, CDR2 FVKESK. The CDR3 DNA is TGTGCCAGCAGCCGACAGAGAGCCTACGAGCAGTACTTC. It is translated as CASSRQRAYEQYF.

The chain has TRBV23-1 and TRBJ2-5; either TRBD1 or TRBD2 may fit D (5 bases each). TRBV23-1 is marked as an open reading frame, function uncertain. V was cut by 3 bases and J by 6 bases, with 11 bases left in between. The CDR3 contains 13 residues. The CDR3 nucleotides read TGCGCCAGCAGTCAGCGCCAGGGACAGACCCAGTACTTC. It translates to CASSQRQGQTQYF.

The chain links TRBV6-5 to TRBJ1-3; D is possibly TRBD1 (5 bases). The CDR3 sequence is 15 residues long. Trimming left V 5 bases short and J 2 bases short, with 13 bases between. Per the germline V gene, CDR1 is MNHEY and CDR2 is SVGAGI. CDR3 residues: CASSPGGRAGNTIYF. CDR3 DNA: TGTGCCAGCAGTCCCGGGGGGAGGGCTGGAAACACCATATATTTT.

The chain links TRBV6-6 to TRBJ1-1, with D perhaps TRBD1 (5 bases). With 0 bases removed from V and 5 bases from J, the gap between germline ends came to 10 bases. There are 14 residues in the CDR3. Germline loops: CDR1 MNHNY, CDR2 SVGAGI (reference sequence). CDR3 sequence (DNA): TGTGCCAGCAGTTACTCGCCAGGGCGAACTGAAGCTTTCTTT. Encoded protein: CASSYSPGRTEAFF.

This chain uses TRBV10-3 with TRBJ2-5; D is perhaps TRBD1 or TRBD2 (5 bases each). V lost 4 bases and J 5 bases, leaving 5 bases between the germline ends. CDR3 size: 11 residues. Germline V gene data show CDR1 as ENHRY and CDR2 as SYGVKD. In DNA, the CDR3 is TGTGCCATCAGTGGGGGGGAGACCCAGTACTTC. Translated: CAISGGETQYF.

The genes are TRBV7-2 and TRBJ1-1; D call uncertain. This CDR3 is built from 11 residues. CDR1 and CDR2 (germline): SGHTA, FQGNSA. CDR3 sequence reads: CANREITEAFF. CDR3 coding DNA: TGTGCAAATCGGGAGATCACTGAAGCTTTCTTT.

This clone came up once. The chain has TRBV14 and TRBJ1-3; 8 nucleotides line up with TRBD1. J lost 3 bases, V lost 5 bases, and 9 bases had no gene match. The germline gives CDR1 SGHDN, CDR2 FVKESK. The CDR3 runs to 16 residues. In DNA form, the CDR3 reads TGTGCCAGCAGCTCCCGGACAGGGCGGCTTGGAAACACCATATATTTT. Translation: CASSSRTGRLGNTIYF.

This rearrangement joins TRBV7-2 to TRBJ1-2; 8 bases agree with TRBD1. V trimming: 1 base; J trimming: 6 bases; junction bases outside the gene matches: 4. The CDR3 spans 14 residues. CDR1 and CDR2 (germline): SGHTA, FQGNSA. CDR3 DNA sequence: TGTGCCAGCAGCTTAGGCCCACAGGGGGATGGCTACACCTTC. Amino acids: CASSLGPQGDGYTF.

The CDR3 DNA sequence: TGTGCCAGCTCTCCCGGGATCTCCTACGAGCAGTACTTC. It yields the protein CASSPGISYEQYF. The rearrangement uses TRBV18 and TRBJ2-7, with D possibly TRBD2 on 5 matching bases. The V end lost 6 bases, the J end lost 0 bases, and 9 bases lay between the germline ends. The CDR3 has 13 residues. The germline V gene has CDR1 KGHSH and CDR2 LQKENI. The full variable domain, completed using reference TRBV18 and TRBJ2-7, is NAGVMQNPRHLVRRRGQEARLRCSPMKGHSHVYWYRQLPEEGLKFMVYLQKENIIDESGMPKERFSAEFPKEGPSILRIQQVVRGDSAAYFCASSPGISYEQYFGPGTRLTVT.

The chain carries TRBV5-4 and TRBJ1-1; the match to TRBD1 covers 8 bases. V lost 1 base, J lost 1 base, and 3 bases stayed unmatched. This CDR3 spans 15 amino acids. From germline, CDR1 is SGHNT and CDR2 YYREEE (reference sequence). CDR3 DNA: TGTGCCAGCAGCTTGTATGACAGGGGGAACACTGAAGCTTTCTTT. Its protein is CASSLYDRGNTEAFF.

The genes are TRBV5-5 and TRBJ2-4, with 8 bases that match TRBD2. Germline V CDR1 and CDR2: SGHKS, YYEKEE (reference sequence). The length of the CDR3 is 16 residues. Unmatched junction bases numbered 5, after V lost 2 bases and J lost 1 base. The CDR3 coding sequence is TGTGCCAGCAGCTTCGGAGCGGGAGATGCCAAAAACATTCAGTACTTC. As protein: CASSFGAGDAKNIQYF.